The present T cell receptor beta chain was sequenced within a study of cytomegalovirus exposure and HLA in healthy donors. Primers: 60 Vbeta forward and 13 Jbeta reverse. Original methodology: Later reanalysis found 70 million to 95 million unique TCR beta chains, approximately 11 million of them shared. Generated by immunoSEQ multiplex PCR, the TCRdb table keeps only in-frame clones and is missing some. V, J and clone size are taken as reported in that table, and D and trimming were inferred from the DNA itself. The table lists 150,000 to 200,000 clones. Germline V gives CDR1 MDHEN, CDR2 SYDVKM. This CDR3 is built from 12 residues. Losses at the gene ends were 10 bases for V and 2 bases for J; bases not matched to a gene: 5.

The rearrangement links TRBV28 to TRBJ2-7; 7 nucleotides align to TRBD2. The TCR was taken from a man between 25 and 39 years old in good health and CMV-seronegative. The source material was PBMCs. The CDR3 region has the DNA TGTGCCATATCTAGCGGAGCCTACGAGCAGTACTTC. Encoded protein: CAISSGAYEQYF. Drawing the rest from reference TRBV28 and TRBJ2-7, the complete variable domain is DVKVTQSSRYLVKRTGEKVFLECVQDMDHENMFWYRQDPGLGLRLIYFSYDVKMKEKGDIPEGYSVSREKKERFSLILESASTNQTSMYLCAISSGAYEQYFGPGTRLTVT.